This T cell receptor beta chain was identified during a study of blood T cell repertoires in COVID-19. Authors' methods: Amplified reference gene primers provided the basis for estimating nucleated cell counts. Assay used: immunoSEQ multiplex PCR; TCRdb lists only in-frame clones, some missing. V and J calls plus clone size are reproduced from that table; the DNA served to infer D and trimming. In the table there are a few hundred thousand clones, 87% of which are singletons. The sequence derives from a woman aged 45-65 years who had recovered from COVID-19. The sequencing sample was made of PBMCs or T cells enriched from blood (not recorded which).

CDR3 DNA: TGTGCCAGCAGCACCGGGACAGGGGGGCTCACTGAAGCTTTCTTT. Its translation is CASSTGTGGLTEAFF. The chain is built from TRBV7-2 and TRBJ1-1, with TRBD1 identical over 11 bases. Germline lookup yields CDR1 SGHTA and CDR2 FQGNSA. V lost 5 bases, J lost 4 bases, and 6 bases stayed unmatched. The CDR3 contains 15 residues.